This T cell receptor beta chain stems from a study of CD8+ T cells in alopecia areata. Concerning this clone: Its antigen is unknown. This sample includes further DNA sequences coding for the same CDR3.

Study-wide results and caveats: It was observed that many expanded lesional clones persisted in scalp and blood during tofacitinib.

The treatment: oral pan-JAK inhibitor, 5-10 mg twice daily. The germline V gene has CDR1 LGHNA and CDR2 YSLEER. Trimming took 2 bases from V and 1 from J, leaving 5 bases between them. The CDR3 loop spans 13 amino acids. Extracted RNA was reverse transcribed, and the resulting cDNA served as sequencing template. TCRdb's table, derived via immunoSEQ multiplex PCR, lists solely in-frame clones and lacks some. The sample has some 180,000 clones; roughly 50% are singletons. The origin of this receptor is a human donor with alopecia areata. This chain uses TRBV4-3 with TRBJ1-1; D gene unclear. The material sequenced was CD8+ T cells sorted from blood, taken at week 24, from a patient treated with tofacitinib. CDR3 sequence (DNA): TGCGCCAGCAGCCAATCACGGAACACTGAAGCTTTCTTT. Its translation is CASSQSRNTEAFF.